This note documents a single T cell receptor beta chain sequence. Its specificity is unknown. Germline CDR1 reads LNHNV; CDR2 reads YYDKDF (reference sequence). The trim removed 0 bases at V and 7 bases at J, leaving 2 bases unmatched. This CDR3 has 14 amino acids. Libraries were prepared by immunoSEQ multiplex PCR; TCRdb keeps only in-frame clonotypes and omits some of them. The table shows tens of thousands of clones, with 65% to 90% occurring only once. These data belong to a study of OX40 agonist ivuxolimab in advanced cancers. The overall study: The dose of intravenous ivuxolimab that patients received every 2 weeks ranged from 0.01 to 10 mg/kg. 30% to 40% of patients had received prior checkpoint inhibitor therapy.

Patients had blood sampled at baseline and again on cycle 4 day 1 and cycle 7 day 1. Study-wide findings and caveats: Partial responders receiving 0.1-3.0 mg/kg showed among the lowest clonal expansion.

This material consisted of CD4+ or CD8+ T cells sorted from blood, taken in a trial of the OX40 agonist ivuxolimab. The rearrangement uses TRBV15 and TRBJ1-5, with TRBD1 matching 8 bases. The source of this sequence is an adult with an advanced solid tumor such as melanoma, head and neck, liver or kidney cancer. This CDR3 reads CATSREQGGQPQHF. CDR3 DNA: TGTGCCACCAGCAGAGAACAGGGGGGCCAGCCCCAGCATTTT.